What follows are 31 T cell receptor beta chains derived from one specimen sequenced in a study of T cell repertoires in cytomegalovirus infection. A single record per CDR3 protein comes from TCRdb applying MiXCR to the reads. In the table there are over 300,000 distinct CDR3 sequences, roughly a sixth of which are singletons. The specimen was PBMCs. The source is a human donor in good health (CMV status not recorded). Some clones in this sample may be carry-over from other donors' samples.

This clonotype was counted between two and nine times. The J gene is TRBJ2-1, the V gene TRBV3-1, with 8 bases fitting TRBD2. V trimming: 5 bases; J trimming: 5 bases; junction bases outside the gene matches: 5. Germline V gene data show CDR1 as LGHDT and CDR2 as YNNKEL (reference sequence). The CDR3 has 14 residues. CDR3 DNA sequence: TGTGCCAGCAGCAAAAGCGGGGGCGACAATGAGCAGTTCTTC. This translates into CASSKSGGDNEQFF.

This clonotype has more than one count but fewer than ten. The J gene is TRBJ2-5, the V gene TRBV5-6, with D unclear. CDR3 length: 12 amino acids. Trimming removed 2 bases from V and 4 bases from J, with 6 bases in between. From germline, CDR1 is SGHDT and CDR2 YYEEEE. CDR3 DNA sequence: TGTGCCAGCAGCTTAACTGTAGAGACCCAGTACTTC. Its protein is CASSLTVETQYF.

This chain connects TRBV6-1 to TRBJ2-3; D is uncertain. From germline, CDR1 is MNHNS and CDR2 SASEGT. The CDR3 is 18 amino acids. Trimming stripped 6 bases from V and 1 base from J, with 23 bases between. The CDR3 DNA is TGTGCCAGCAGGGAGTCCCAGCTGAGGCCGGCCCGCACAGATACGCAGTATTTT. Its protein product is CASRESQLRPARTDTQYF.

There are many counts of this clonotype. The chain carries TRBV10-3 and TRBJ2-3; 11 positions match TRBD2. The CDR3 sequence is 15 residues long. Germline V lookup: CDR1 ENHRY, CDR2 SYGVKD. The V gene end was trimmed by 2 bases and the J gene end by 10 bases; junction bases not matched to a gene: 8. The CDR3 sequence is CAISEIAGGSSPQYF. CDR3 DNA sequence: TGTGCCATCAGTGAGATAGCGGGGGGGTCAAGCCCGCAGTATTTT.

This chain links TRBV12-3 or TRBV12-4 with TRBJ1-3; D may be TRBD1 (6 bases). The CDR3 is 15 residues long. V was clipped by 3 bases and J by 2 bases, with 11 bases between them. CDR3 in DNA: TGTGCCAGCAGTTTTTGGGGGGCAGCTGGAAACACCATATATTTT. Protein product: CASSFWGAAGNTIYF.

The gene calls are TRBV5-4 and TRBJ2-5, with D tentatively TRBD2 (5 bases). The CDR3 sequence is 15 residues long. Trimming cost V 4 bases and J 5 bases, with 18 bases left between them. The germline gives CDR1 SGHNT, CDR2 YYREEE (reference sequence). The CDR3 loop reads CASSPGVPTGETQYF. CDR3 sequence (DNA): TGTGCCAGCAGCCCCGGGGTACCCACGGGGGAGACCCAGTACTTC.

At least ten counts were recorded for this clonotype. This chain joins TRBV28 and TRBJ1-1; D remains ambiguous. The CDR3 spans 11 residues. Germline CDR1 and CDR2: MDHEN and SYDVKM. V was shortened by 6 bases and J by 2 bases, with 4 bases between the two germline ends. The CDR3 nucleotides are TGTGCCAGCAGCTCTAACACTGAAGCTTTCTTT. The encoded protein is CASSSNTEAFF.

V and J are TRBV6-5 and TRBJ2-3, with D possibly TRBD1 on 6 matching bases. The V end lost 0 bases, the J end lost 2 bases, and 12 bases lay between the germline ends. CDR1 and CDR2 from the germline V gene are MNHEY and SVGAGI. This CDR3 has 16 residues. In nucleotides, the CDR3 is TGTGCCAGCAGTTACTCAGGGGGATTTTCCACAGATACGCAGTATTTT. Translating it yields CASSYSGGFSTDTQYF.

This clonotype came up many times. V usage is TRBV4-2 and J usage is TRBJ2-2, with unresolved D. Germline V CDR1 and CDR2: LGHNA, YNFKEQ. The CDR3 covers 13 residues. Trimming shortened V by 1 base and J by 6 bases, and 6 bases separated the two germline ends. CDR3 bases: TGTGCCAGCAGCCAAGGACTCGCCGGGGAGCTGTTTTTT. The encoded protein is CASSQGLAGELFF.

This clonotype was seen repeatedly, ten times or more. This chain joins TRBV7-2 and TRBJ2-5; a weak D match, TRBD2 (6 bases). This CDR3 contains 14 residues. With 3 bases removed from V and 3 bases from J, the gap between germline ends came to 11 bases. The germline CDR1 and CDR2 sequences are SGHTA and FQGNSA. CDR3 in amino acids: CASSFFTGEETQYF. The DNA of the CDR3 is TGTGCCAGCAGCTTTTTTACGGGGGAAGAGACCCAGTACTTC.

A word on this clonotype: This clone may be a read error of a much larger clone one base away. The chain is built from TRBV4-1 and TRBJ2-3, with 10 bases identical to TRBD2. This CDR3 has 18 amino acids. The germline V gene has CDR1 MGHRA and CDR2 YSYEKL. This CDR3 is CSSSQDPAGGPLSDTQYF. For the CDR3, the DNA is TGCTCCAGCAGCCAAGATCCAGCGGGGGGGCCATTGTCAGATACGCAGTATTTT.

The rearrangement links TRBV7-8 to TRBJ2-1; possibly TRBD1 for D (6 bases). Germline loops: CDR1 SGHVS, CDR2 FQNEAQ. CDR3 length: 14 amino acids. V lost 0 bases and J lost 13, with 16 bases in between. The CDR3 bases are TGTGCCAGCAGCTTAGCGGCAGGGGCCTCCACCCAGTTCTTC. This encodes CASSLAAGASTQFF.

The rearrangement uses TRBV18 and TRBJ2-7, with D perhaps TRBD1 or TRBD2 (5 bases each). Germline V gives CDR1 KGHSH, CDR2 LQKENI. Trimming removed 3 bases at V and 0 bases at J, with 12 bases between. This CDR3 has 15 residues. The CDR3 loop is CASSPWDGTSYEQYF. The CDR3 nucleotides read TGTGCCAGCTCACCTTGGGACGGAACCTCCTACGAGCAGTACTTC.

The chain links TRBV2 to TRBJ1-5; 7 bases align to TRBD1. Germline V lookup: CDR1 SNHLY, CDR2 FYNNEI. V gave up 5 bases and J gave up 9 bases; unmatched junction bases: 16. The CDR3 is 16 amino acids. CDR3 in DNA: TGTGCCAGCAGTCTCCCGGGACAGCGGTCTCTTCGGCCCCAGCATTTT. Residues: CASSLPGQRSLRPQHF. Combining the CDR3 with reference TRBV2 and TRBJ1-5 gives the whole variable domain EPEVTQTPSHQVTQMGQEVILRCVPISNHLYFYWYRQILGQKVEFLVSFYNNEISEKSEIFDDQFSVERPDGSNFTLKIRSTKLEDSAMYFCASSLPGQRSLRPQHFGDGTRLSIL.

This chain joins TRBV6-5 and TRBJ2-3; perhaps D is TRBD1 or TRBD2 (5 bases each). The CDR3 has 15 amino acids. Per germline, CDR1 MNHEY and CDR2 SVGAGI. Trimming took 7 bases from V and 8 from J, leaving 22 bases between them. CDR3 sequence: CASTLSSGALATQYF. The CDR3 DNA reads as TGTGCCAGCACCCTATCCTCCGGGGCCCTTGCTACGCAGTATTTT.

This clonotype was seen more than once but under ten times. The CDR3 DNA sequence: TGCGCCAGCAGCCAACCACAGAAAGAGACCCAGTACTTC. It codes for CASSQPQKETQYF. The chain is built from TRBV4-1 and TRBJ2-5; D not resolved. Trimming pared 2 bases from V and 3 bases from J, leaving 7 bases between. This CDR3 has 13 residues. Germline V gene data show CDR1 as MGHRA and CDR2 as YSYEKL.

The V call is TRBV28, the J call TRBJ2-7; TRBD1 aligns across 9 bases. The CDR3 covers 13 residues. V lost 8 bases to trimming and J lost 3 bases; unmatched junction nucleotides: 5. Germline CDR1 reads MDHEN; CDR2 reads SYDVKM. The CDR3 sequence: CASRTGELYEQYF. In nucleotides, the CDR3 is TGTGCCAGCCGGACAGGGGAACTCTACGAGCAGTACTTC.

This rearrangement joins TRBV12-3 or TRBV12-4 to TRBJ2-7; 7 positions match TRBD1. With V trimmed by 6 bases and J by 3 bases, 8 bases remained unmatched. The CDR3 has 14 residues. CDR3 amino acids: CASSRGQEHYEQYF. The CDR3 DNA is TGTGCCAGCAGCCGCGGACAGGAGCACTACGAGCAGTACTTC.

This clonotype was observed a few times. This chain uses TRBV7-3 with TRBJ2-7; D might be TRBD2 (6 bases). CDR1 and CDR2 from the germline V gene are SGHTA and FQGTGA. CDR3 size: 14 residues. The germline V and J ends were trimmed by 5 bases and 4 bases, with 15 bases remaining between them. This CDR3 reads CASSPSGVGYEQYF. The CDR3 DNA follows: TGTGCCAGCAGCCCCTCGGGGGTCGGGTACGAGCAGTACTTC.

V and J are TRBV10-3 and TRBJ1-3; D is unresolved. There are 14 residues in the CDR3. Germline V gene lookup returns CDR1 ENHRY and CDR2 SYGVKD. V lost 10 bases and J lost 0, with 13 bases in between. The CDR3 nucleotides read TGTGCCACCCATCAGGCGAGCTCTGGAAACACCATATATTTT. It is translated as CATHQASSGNTIYF.

The genes are TRBV20-1 and TRBJ2-5; the match to TRBD2 covers 8 bases. Germline V CDR1 and CDR2: DFQATT, SNEGSKA (reference sequence). Losses at the gene ends were 3 bases for V and 4 bases for J; bases not matched to a gene: 13. CDR3 length: 16 residues. Written as DNA, the CDR3 is TGCAGTGCTAGCGGGGGGGCCTCCAAAGGCGGAGAGACCCAGTACTTC. Translation: CSASGGASKGGETQYF.

This chain links TRBV19 with TRBJ2-5; D possibly matches TRBD1 or TRBD2 (6 bases each). Germline V gives CDR1 LNHDA, CDR2 SQIVND (reference sequence). The V end was cut by 7 bases, the J end by 3 bases, with 15 bases between. CDR3 length equals 14 residues. For the CDR3, the DNA is TGTGCCAGTAATGCGGGACATGGAAAAGAGACCCAGTACTTC. Translated: CASNAGHGKETQYF.

This clonotype has more than one count but fewer than ten. This rearrangement joins TRBV7-9 to TRBJ1-4; no definite D call. Germline V gene lookup returns CDR1 SEHNR and CDR2 FQNEAQ (reference sequence). The CDR3 covers 16 residues. The ends were cut back, 2 bases at V and 7 bases at J, with 17 bases in the middle. CDR3 loop: CASSLNSWALGEKLFF. The CDR3 nucleotides are TGTGCCAGCAGCTTAAATTCGTGGGCCTTGGGTGAAAAACTGTTTTTT.

The chain recombines TRBV5-1 with TRBJ1-2, with 7 bases matching TRBD1. The CDR3 loop spans 14 amino acids. V shed 0 bases, J shed 4 bases, and the junction held 3 bases outside the gene matches. Germline CDR1 is SGHRS and CDR2 is YFSETQ. The CDR3 here is CASSLGDRTYGYTF. The CDR3 coding sequence is TGCGCCAGCAGCTTGGGGGACAGAACCTATGGCTACACCTTC.

This clonotype has only a few counts. CDR3 nucleotides: TGTGCCAGCAGCTTGGCGGGTCCCCGTGTGGATACGCAGTATTTT. This gives the protein CASSLAGPRVDTQYF. The gene calls are TRBV5-4 and TRBJ2-3; D is uncertain. This CDR3 spans 15 amino acids. Trimming cost V 0 bases and J 6 bases, with 14 bases left between them. Germline V gene sequence: CDR1 SGHNT, CDR2 YYREEE (reference sequence).

This clonotype was detected many times. The chain has TRBV7-9 and TRBJ1-2; no clear D. Trimming pared 1 base from V and 6 bases from J, leaving 9 bases between. There are 13 residues in the CDR3. Germline CDR1 and CDR2: SEHNR and FQNEAQ (reference sequence). The CDR3 nucleotides are TGTGCCAGCAGCTTAGACGGGGTTGATGGCTACACCTTC. It codes for CASSLDGVDGYTF.

The genes are TRBV9 and TRBJ2-3; no reliable D call. Germline V gives CDR1 SGDLS, CDR2 YYNGEE. V dropped 1 base and J dropped 6 bases, with 12 bases sitting between them. The CDR3 runs to 14 residues. The DNA for the CDR3 is TGTGCCAGCAGCGTATTTTCAACGAGGGATACGCAGTATTTT. Its translation is CASSVFSTRDTQYF.

This clonotype was detected a few times. The chain joins TRBV4-3 to TRBJ1-1, with 8 positions matching TRBD1. The CDR3 covers 17 residues. Trimming took 2 bases from V and 5 from J; bases not matched to a gene: 13. Germline V gives CDR1 LGHNA, CDR2 YSLEER. CDR3 sequence: CASSQYRSGGGWTEAFF. The CDR3 region has the DNA TGCGCCAGCAGCCAATATCGGTCAGGGGGCGGGTGGACTGAAGCTTTCTTT.

In this sample, this clonotype turned up a few times. The chain recombines TRBV20-1 with TRBJ2-3; D may be TRBD2 (5 bases). CDR3 length: 15 residues. V lost 3 bases and J lost 4, with 17 bases in between. CDR1 DFQATT and CDR2 SNEGSKA come from the germline V gene (reference sequence). The CDR3 loop is CSARRRPAAADTQYF. CDR3 DNA: TGCAGTGCTAGGAGGAGGCCAGCCGCCGCAGATACGCAGTATTTT.

The J gene is TRBJ2-3, the V gene TRBV7-2; D not resolved. CDR1 is SGHTA, CDR2 FQGNSA, per germline. This CDR3 region has 14 residues. V was cut by 3 bases and J by 2 bases, with 9 bases left in between. CDR3 amino acids: CASSLSSTTDTQYF. The CDR3 DNA sequence: TGTGCCAGCAGCTTGTCGAGCACCACAGATACGCAGTATTTT.

The chain joins TRBV7-9 to TRBJ1-1, with a weak D call TRBD1 (5 bases). The V gene lost 3 bases and the J gene lost 1 base, with 9 bases spanning the gap. The CDR3 runs to 14 residues. In germline, CDR1 is SEHNR, CDR2 FQNEAQ (reference sequence). CDR3 sequence (DNA): TGTGCCAGCAGCTTCTGGCAGGGGAACACTGAAGCTTTCTTT. Amino acid sequence: CASSFWQGNTEAFF.